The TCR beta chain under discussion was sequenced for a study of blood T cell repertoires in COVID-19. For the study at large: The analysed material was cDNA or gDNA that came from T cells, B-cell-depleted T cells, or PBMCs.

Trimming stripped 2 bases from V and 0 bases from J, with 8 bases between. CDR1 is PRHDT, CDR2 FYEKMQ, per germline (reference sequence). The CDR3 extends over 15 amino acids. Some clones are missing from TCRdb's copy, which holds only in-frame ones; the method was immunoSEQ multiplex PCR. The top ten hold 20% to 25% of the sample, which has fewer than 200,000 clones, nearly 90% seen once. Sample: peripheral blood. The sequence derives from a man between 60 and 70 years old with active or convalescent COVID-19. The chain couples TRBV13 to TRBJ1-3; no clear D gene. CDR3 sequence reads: CASSLRRDSGNTIYF. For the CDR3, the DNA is TGTGCCAGCAGCTTAAGGCGGGACTCTGGAAACACCATATATTTT.